This TCR beta chain is from a study of T cell clonality in common variable immunodeficiency. The study's findings and limits: Reportedly, TCR beta sequences from common variable immunodeficiency showed fewer deletions and N-nucleotide insertions. Shared TCRbeta clones were fewer between CVID subjects than controls.

This clone was counted ten times or more. Its antigen is still unknown. The read comes to an end 3 residues before the CDR3 does, leaving the germline J gene to fill in the end. V was clipped by 2 bases and J by 2 bases, with 15 bases between them. This CDR3 is 16 amino acids long. The germline V gene encodes CDR1 MDHEN and CDR2 SYDVKM. Sequenced by immunoSEQ multiplex PCR; TCRdb stores in-frame clones only, minus some. The repertoire shows about 42,000 clones, none seen only once; the top ten take around 1.4%. Each donor provided roughly 5 to 8 ml of heparinized whole blood. This chain joins TRBV28 and TRBJ2-5, with D tentatively TRBD1 (6 bases). The source of this sequence is a person aged 18 to 75 in good health. The sequenced sample consisted of peripheral blood mononuclear cells. The CDR3 loop is CASSLEQGPRQETQYF. The sequenced part of the CDR3 DNA is TGTGCCAGCAGTTTAGAACAGGGACCTCGGCAAGAGACC.